The present entry profiles one T cell receptor (beta chain) with its context. What this receptor recognizes is not known. A clone one base away is much larger, so this may be a read error. Via the germline V gene, CDR1 is MNHEY and CDR2 SVGEGT. Reading from cysteine to phenylalanine, the CDR3 counts 14 amino acids. Just the 42-base CDR3 DNA is kept, in frame starting at base 1. The trim is 5 bases for V and 1 base for J, with a gap of 11 bases between the germline ends. The TCR beta CDR3 region was amplified from genomic DNA by two rounds of multiplex PCR. In the first round of PCR, primers specific to each TRBV and TRBJ gene were used, and the primer sequences are filed in Chinese patent CN105087789A. Universal primers were used in the second PCR round. The Roche High Pure PCR Template Preparation Kit was used to extract genomic DNA from frozen PBMCs. Libraries were sequenced paired-end with 151 bp reads on an Illumina HiSeq 3000. Under the source paper's analysis protocol: CutAdapt was used to remove raw reads lacking the multiplex PCR primer sequences. PEAR was used to merge high-quality paired reads into contigs. TRB V, D and J gene segments were assigned to each contig with MiXCR by alignment to reference sequences. CDR3 sequences were clustered by base quality and sequence similarity to remove sequencing errors. Shannon entropy, normalized by the natural log of the productive TCR sequence number, served as the measure of diversity. Clonality was defined as one minus Shannon entropy divided by the natural log of the number of unique clonotypes. Using the Youden index from ROC curves, the researchers picked the repertoire-metric cut-offs for progression-free survival, and all analyses were carried out in R 3.5.3. TCRdb applied fastp at Q25 and MiXCR to the public reads, then kept only in-frame beta chains. CDR3 protein sequences are deduplicated, and each keeps its most common genes and DNA. TCRdb, rather than the study authors, made the V and J calls. In all, the sample holds fewer than 35,000 distinct CDR3 sequences, and 40% to 55% of those were seen once. The ten top clones hold more than 15% of the sample.

All patients had node-negative disease on CT and PET/CT, and none had a history of other malignancies or prior chemotherapy or radiotherapy. At each of two time points, around 6 milliliters of peripheral venous blood were collected into EDTA tubes. Ficoll-Paque Plus density-gradient centrifugation was used to isolate PBMCs. Right after collection, samples were kept at -80 degrees C until analysis. This sample was taken from a study of prognosis after radiotherapy for stage I lung cancer (dated by TCRdb to the early 2020s). Background for the entire study: Around 18 stage I NSCLC patients were enrolled in Nanjing, China, between 2018 and January 2019. The study profiled peripheral blood TCR beta repertoires from stage I NSCLC patients before and after stereotactic body radiotherapy and related them to distant failure. Some 13 patients had adenocarcinoma and roughly 7 had squamous cell carcinoma as the tumor histology. Distant metastases were developed by four of the 19 patients after SBRT, at a median of around seven months, whereas no significant progression was observed in the other 15 patients. Every patient was deemed medically inoperable, about a dozen because of comorbidities and over five because they refused surgery. SBRT was not combined with any concurrent therapy in any patient. SBRT was delivered in 3 to 5 fractions with a biologically effective dose of at least 100 Gy, and image-guided IMRT or VMAT was used for delivery. Ages in the cohort of roughly 13 men and over 5 women ranged from roughly 53 to 84 years, with a median of 74. Of the enrolled patients, 13 to 15 had newly diagnosed primary stage I lung tumors, while roughly 5 had oligometastatic NSCLC following surgical resection of the primary tumor. A total of about 40 blood samples from 19 patients were sequenced, with one sample obtained before and one obtained after SBRT for each patient.

The study at large found these results: Post-SBRT Shannon entropy and its change from baseline were lower in patients who developed distant metastases; baseline Shannon entropy was not associated with metastases. No adjustment for multiple comparisons was applied to any of the reported P values. The study was limited by the small cohort and short follow-up, and independent validation of the study findings is required. TRBV and TRBJ usage frequencies reportedly varied with metastasis status, involving two V genes at baseline and ten or so V and two J genes after SBRT. Tumor specificity of expanded TCR clones was not determined. After SBRT, the number of unique TCR clones decreased (median about 9,100 before versus several thousand after; Wilcoxon paired P=0.011).

The sequenced sample was PBMCs, obtained before or after stereotactic body radiation therapy (not recorded which). The rearranged chain carries TRBV6-2 or TRBV6-3 and TRBJ2-5; 6 matching bases give a weak D call of TRBD2. This sequence was found in a donor at least 50 years old with non-small cell lung cancer. Read as DNA, the sequence is TGTGCCAGCAGTGAACAGCGGGCCCAAGAGACCCAGTACTTC. It is translated as CASSEQRAQETQYF.